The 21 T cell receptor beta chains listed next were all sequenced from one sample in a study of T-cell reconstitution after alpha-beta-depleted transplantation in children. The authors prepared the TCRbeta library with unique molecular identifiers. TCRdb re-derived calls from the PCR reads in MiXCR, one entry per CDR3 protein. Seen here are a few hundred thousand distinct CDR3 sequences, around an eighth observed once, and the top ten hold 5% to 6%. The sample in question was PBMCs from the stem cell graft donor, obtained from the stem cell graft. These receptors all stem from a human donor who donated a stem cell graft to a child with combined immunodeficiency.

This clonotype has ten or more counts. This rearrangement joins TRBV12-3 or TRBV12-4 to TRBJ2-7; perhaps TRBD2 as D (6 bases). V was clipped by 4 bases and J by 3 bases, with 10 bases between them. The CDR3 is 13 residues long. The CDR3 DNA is TGTGCCAGCAGTTATCGGCGGGGCTACGAGCAGTACTTC. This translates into CASSYRRGYEQYF.

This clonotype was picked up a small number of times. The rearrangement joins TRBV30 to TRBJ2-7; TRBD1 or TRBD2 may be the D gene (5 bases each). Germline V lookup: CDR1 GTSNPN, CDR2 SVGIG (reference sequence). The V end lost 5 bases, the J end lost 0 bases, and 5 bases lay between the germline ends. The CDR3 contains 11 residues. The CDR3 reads CAWGGSYEQYF. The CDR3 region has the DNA TGTGCCTGGGGGGGCTCCTACGAGCAGTACTTC.

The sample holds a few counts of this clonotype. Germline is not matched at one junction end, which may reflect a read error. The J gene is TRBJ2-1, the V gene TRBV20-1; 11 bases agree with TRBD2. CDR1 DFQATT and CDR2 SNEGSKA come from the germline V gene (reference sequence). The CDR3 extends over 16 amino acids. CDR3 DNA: TGCTGTGCTAGTGAGGGGGTAGCGGGAGGGCCAAATGAGCAGTTCTTC. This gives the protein CCASEGVAGGPNEQFF.

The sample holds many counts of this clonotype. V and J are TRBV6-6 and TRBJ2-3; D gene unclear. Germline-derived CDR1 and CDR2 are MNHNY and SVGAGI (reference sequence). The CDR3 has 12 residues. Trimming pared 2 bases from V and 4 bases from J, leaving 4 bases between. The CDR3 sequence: CASSYGPDTQYF. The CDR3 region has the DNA TGTGCCAGCAGTTACGGGCCAGATACGCAGTATTTT.

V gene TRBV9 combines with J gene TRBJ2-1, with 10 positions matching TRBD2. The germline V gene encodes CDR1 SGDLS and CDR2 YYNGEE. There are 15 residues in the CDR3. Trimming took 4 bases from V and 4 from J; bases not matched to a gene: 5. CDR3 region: CASSTAGGPYNEQFF. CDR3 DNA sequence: TGTGCCAGCAGCACAGCGGGGGGGCCTTACAATGAGCAGTTCTTC. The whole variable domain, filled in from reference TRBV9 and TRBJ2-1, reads DSGVTQTPKHLITATGQRVTLRCSPRSGDLSVYWYQQSLDQGLQFLIQYYNGEERAKGNILERFSAQQFPDLHSELNLSSLELGDSALYFCASSTAGGPYNEQFFGPGTRLTVL.

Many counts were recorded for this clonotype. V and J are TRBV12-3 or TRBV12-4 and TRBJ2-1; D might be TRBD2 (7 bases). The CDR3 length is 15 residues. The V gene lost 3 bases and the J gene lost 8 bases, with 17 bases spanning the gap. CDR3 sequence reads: CASSFGGGGVYEQFF. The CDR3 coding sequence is TGTGCCAGCAGTTTTGGCGGGGGCGGGGTCTATGAGCAGTTCTTC.

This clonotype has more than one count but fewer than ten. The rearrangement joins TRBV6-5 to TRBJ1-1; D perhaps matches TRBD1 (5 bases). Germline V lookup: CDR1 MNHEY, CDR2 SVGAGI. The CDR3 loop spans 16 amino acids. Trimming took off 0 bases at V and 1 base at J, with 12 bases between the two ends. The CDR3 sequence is CASSYSSGRGNTEAFF. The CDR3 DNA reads TGTGCCAGCAGTTACTCCTCGGGACGGGGGAACACTGAAGCTTTCTTT.

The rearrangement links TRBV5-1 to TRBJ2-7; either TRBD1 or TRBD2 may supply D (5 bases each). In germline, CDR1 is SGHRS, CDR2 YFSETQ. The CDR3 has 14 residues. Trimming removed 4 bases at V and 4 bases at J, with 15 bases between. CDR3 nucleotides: TGCGCCAGCAGCACCGGGACGGAAACTTACGAGCAGTACTTC. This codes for CASSTGTETYEQYF.

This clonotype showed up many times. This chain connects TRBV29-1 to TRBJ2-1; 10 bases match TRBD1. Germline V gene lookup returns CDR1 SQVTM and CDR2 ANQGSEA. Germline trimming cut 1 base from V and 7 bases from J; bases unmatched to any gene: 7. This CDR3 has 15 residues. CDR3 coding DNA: TGCAGCGTTGAAGGGACAGGGGGAAGGGGAAATGAGCAGTTCTTC. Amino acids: CSVEGTGGRGNEQFF.

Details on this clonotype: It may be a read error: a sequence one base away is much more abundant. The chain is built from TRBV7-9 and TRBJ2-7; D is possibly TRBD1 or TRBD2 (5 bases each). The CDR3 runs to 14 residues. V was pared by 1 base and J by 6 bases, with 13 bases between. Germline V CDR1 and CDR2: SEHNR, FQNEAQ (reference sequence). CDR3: CASSLVAGSSEQYF. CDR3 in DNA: TGTGCCAGCAGCTTAGTCGCAGGGAGCAGCGAGCAGTACTTC.

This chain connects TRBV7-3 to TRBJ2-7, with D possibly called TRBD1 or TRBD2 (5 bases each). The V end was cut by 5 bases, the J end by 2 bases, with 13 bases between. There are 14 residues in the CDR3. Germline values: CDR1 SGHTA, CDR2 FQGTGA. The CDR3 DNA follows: TGTGCCAGCAGCCCAGGGACGGAAGCCTACGAGCAGTACTTC. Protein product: CASSPGTEAYEQYF.

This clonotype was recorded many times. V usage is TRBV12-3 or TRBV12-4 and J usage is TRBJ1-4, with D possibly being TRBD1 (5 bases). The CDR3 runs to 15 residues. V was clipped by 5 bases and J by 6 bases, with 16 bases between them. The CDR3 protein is CASSPPGRKHEKLFF. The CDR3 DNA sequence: TGTGCCAGCAGTCCGCCGGGACGGAAACATGAAAAACTGTTTTTT.

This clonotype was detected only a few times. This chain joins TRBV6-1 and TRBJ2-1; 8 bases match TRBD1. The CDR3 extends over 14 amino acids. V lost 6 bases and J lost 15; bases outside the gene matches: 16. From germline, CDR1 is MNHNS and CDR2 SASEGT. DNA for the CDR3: TGTGCCAGCAGCCCTACCGTTGAAAGACAGGGGACGTTCTTC. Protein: CASSPTVERQGTFF.

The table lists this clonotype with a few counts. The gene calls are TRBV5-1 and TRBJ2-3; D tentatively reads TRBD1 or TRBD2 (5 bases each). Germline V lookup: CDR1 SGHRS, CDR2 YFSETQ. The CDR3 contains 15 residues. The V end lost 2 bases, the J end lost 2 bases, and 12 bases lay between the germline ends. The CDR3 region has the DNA TGCGCCAGCAGCTTCGAGGGGCGGTTCACAGATACGCAGTATTTT. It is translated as CASSFEGRFTDTQYF.

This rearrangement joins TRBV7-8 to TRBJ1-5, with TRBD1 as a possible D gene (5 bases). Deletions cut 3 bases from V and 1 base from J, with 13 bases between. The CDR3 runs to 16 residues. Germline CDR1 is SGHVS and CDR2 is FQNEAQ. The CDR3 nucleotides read TGTGCCAGCAGCTTGGGGGTCGCGGGGAGCAATCAGCCCCAGCATTTT. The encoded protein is CASSLGVAGSNQPQHF. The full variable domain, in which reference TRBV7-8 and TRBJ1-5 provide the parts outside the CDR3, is GAGVSQSPRYKVAKRGQDVALRCDPISGHVSLFWYQQALGQGPEFLTYFQNEAQLDKSGLPSDRFFAERPEGSVSTLKIQRTQQEDSAVYLCASSLGVAGSNQPQHFGDGTRLSIL.

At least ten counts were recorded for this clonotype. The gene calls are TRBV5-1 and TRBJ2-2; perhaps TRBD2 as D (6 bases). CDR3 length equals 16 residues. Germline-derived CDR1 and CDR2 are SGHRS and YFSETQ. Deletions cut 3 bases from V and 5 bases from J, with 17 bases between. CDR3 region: CASSWISGDGTGELFF. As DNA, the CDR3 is TGCGCCAGCAGCTGGATTTCGGGGGATGGGACCGGGGAGCTGTTTTTT.

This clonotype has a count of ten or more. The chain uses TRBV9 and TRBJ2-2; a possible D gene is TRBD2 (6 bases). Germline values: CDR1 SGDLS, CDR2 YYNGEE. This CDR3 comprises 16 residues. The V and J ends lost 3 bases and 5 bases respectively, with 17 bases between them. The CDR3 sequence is CASSAWRDLPTGELFF. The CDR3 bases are TGTGCCAGCAGCGCTTGGCGGGATCTCCCAACCGGGGAGCTGTTTTTT.

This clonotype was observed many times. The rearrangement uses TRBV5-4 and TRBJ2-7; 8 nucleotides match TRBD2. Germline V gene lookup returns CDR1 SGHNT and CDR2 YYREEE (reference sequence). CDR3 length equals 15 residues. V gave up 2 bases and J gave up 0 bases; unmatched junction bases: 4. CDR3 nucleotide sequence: TGTGCCAGCAGCTTTAGCGGGGCCAGCTCCTACGAGCAGTACTTC. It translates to CASSFSGASSYEQYF.

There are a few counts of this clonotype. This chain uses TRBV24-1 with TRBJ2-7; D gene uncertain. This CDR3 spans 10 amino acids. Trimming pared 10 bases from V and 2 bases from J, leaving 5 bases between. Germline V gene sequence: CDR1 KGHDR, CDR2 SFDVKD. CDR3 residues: CATPPYEQYF. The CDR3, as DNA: TGTGCCACGCCCCCCTACGAGCAGTACTTC.

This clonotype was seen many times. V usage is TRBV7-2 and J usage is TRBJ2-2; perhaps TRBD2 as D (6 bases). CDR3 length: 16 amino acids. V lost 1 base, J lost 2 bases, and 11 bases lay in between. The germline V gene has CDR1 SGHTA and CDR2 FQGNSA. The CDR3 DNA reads TGTGCCAGCAGCTTAGGGCGCGGGGTTAACACCGGGGAGCTGTTTTTT. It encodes CASSLGRGVNTGELFF. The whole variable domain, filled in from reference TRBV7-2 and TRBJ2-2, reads GAGVSQSPSNKVTEKGKDVELRCDPISGHTALYWYRQSLGQGLEFLIYFQGNSAPDKSGLPSDRFSAERTGGSVSTLTIQRTQQEDSAVYLCASSLGRGVNTGELFFGEGSRLTVL.

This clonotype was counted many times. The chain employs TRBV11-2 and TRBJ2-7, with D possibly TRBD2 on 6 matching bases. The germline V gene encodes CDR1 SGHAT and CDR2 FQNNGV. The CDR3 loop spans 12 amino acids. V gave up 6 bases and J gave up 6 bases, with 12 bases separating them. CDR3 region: CASSSQGGEQYF. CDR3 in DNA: TGTGCCAGCAGTTCGCAGGGAGGCGAGCAGTACTTC.